This T cell receptor beta chain was found in a study of blood T cell repertoires in COVID-19. Whole-study context: The analysed material was cDNA or gDNA that came from T cells, B-cell-depleted T cells, or PBMCs.

V was clipped by 3 bases and J by 3 bases, with 17 bases between them. This CDR3 contains 16 residues. Germline CDR1 MNHEY, CDR2 SVGAGI. The authors' processing: By means of reference gene primer amplification, nucleated cell counts were estimated. Clones were read by immunoSEQ multiplex PCR, and TCRdb kept only the in-frame ones, dropping some. The V and J calls and clone size were taken over from that table, and D and trimming were inferred from the DNA. The sample contains 200,000 to 250,000 clones, roughly 89% of which appear only once. V and J are TRBV6-5 and TRBJ1-1; maybe TRBD1 (6 bases). Sequencing used PBMCs or T cells enriched from blood (not recorded which). The receptor comes from a man younger than 35 with acute COVID-19. The CDR3 DNA sequence: TGTGCCAGCAGTTATATTGGGGGCTCGGTTGACACTGAAGCTTTCTTT. Translated: CASSYIGGSVDTEAFF.